This TCR beta chain was retrieved from a study of T cells after yellow fever vaccination. This clonotype has ten or more counts. MiXCR was run by TCRdb on the 5' RACE reads, yielding one entry per CDR3 protein. The repertoire holds 95,000 to 100,000 distinct CDR3 sequences, 5.8% seen once, with over 40% in the top ten. Germline CDR1 and CDR2: MGHDK and SYGVNS. The V and J ends lost 3 bases and 7 bases respectively, with 10 bases between them. The CDR3 loop spans 13 amino acids. This material consisted of CD8+ T cells sorted from PBMCs, taken 10 days after the yellow fever booster vaccination. The chain recombines TRBV25-1 with TRBJ2-1, with D hard to call. This clonotype was sampled from a man aged 18 to 29 who received the YFV17D yellow fever vaccine. The DNA of the CDR3 is TGTGCCAGCAGTGATGGGTGGGCGAATGAGCAGTTCTTC. It encodes CASSDGWANEQFF. The full variable domain, rest sourced from reference TRBV25-1 and TRBJ2-1, is EADIYQTPRYLVIGTGKKITLECSQTMGHDKMYWYQQDPGMELHLIHYSYGVNSTEKGDLSSESTVSRIRTEHFPLTLESARPSHTSQYLCASSDGWANEQFFGPGTRLTVL.